The 6 T cell receptor beta chains below all came from one sample that was sequenced in a study of blood T cell repertoires in COVID-19. Some clones are missing from TCRdb's copy, which holds only in-frame ones; the method was immunoSEQ multiplex PCR. The table includes a few hundred thousand clones, approximately 89% detected once. The sequencing input was PBMCs or T cells enriched from blood (not recorded which). The source of these receptors is a woman in her thirties or forties who had been exposed to COVID-19.

The chain combines TRBV2 with TRBJ1-3; the D gene is possibly TRBD1 (5 bases). CDR1 and CDR2 (germline): SNHLY, FYNNEI. V was cut by 4 bases and J by 2 bases, with 6 bases left in between. The CDR3 length is 13 residues. CDR3 coding DNA: TGTGCCAGCAGTGGCAGGGCTGGAAACACCATATATTTT. Translation gives CASSGRAGNTIYF. Looking up the rest from reference TRBV2 and TRBJ1-3 gives the full variable domain: EPEVTQTPSHQVTQMGQEVILRCVPISNHLYFYWYRQILGQKVEFLVSFYNNEISEKSEIFDDQFSVERPDGSNFTLKIRSTKLEDSAMYFCASSGRAGNTIYFGEGSWLTVV.

The chain is built from TRBV9 and TRBJ1-2; the D gene is possibly TRBD1 (6 bases). Trimming took off 2 bases at V and 0 bases at J, with 14 bases between the two ends. CDR1 is SGDLS, CDR2 YYNGEE, per germline. The CDR3 length is 16 residues. CDR3 residues: CASSVATGPANYGYTF. CDR3 sequence (DNA): TGTGCCAGCAGCGTCGCGACAGGACCTGCTAACTATGGCTACACCTTC.

The V and J genes are TRBV5-1 and TRBJ1-4, with D possibly matching TRBD1 (6 bases). CDR1 and CDR2 from the germline V gene are SGHRS and YFSETQ. The ends were cut back, 0 bases at V and 7 bases at J, with 13 bases in the middle. The length of the CDR3 is 15 residues. In DNA form, the CDR3 reads TGCGCCAGCAGCTTGGACAGGGCCCTTGGTGAAAAACTGTTTTTT. Protein sequence: CASSLDRALGEKLFF.

The rearrangement links TRBV5-5 to TRBJ1-1, with D hard to call. Trimming removed 0 bases at V and 5 bases at J, with 11 bases between. Germline loops: CDR1 SGHKS, CDR2 YYEKEE (reference sequence). The CDR3 consists of 14 residues. CDR3 protein: CASSLAAPGTEAFF. CDR3 DNA sequence: TGTGCCAGCAGCTTGGCGGCCCCCGGGACTGAAGCTTTCTTT.

As DNA, the CDR3 is TGTGCCAGCCGATCCCTATTATTGAATGATGAAGCTTTCTTT. The encoded protein is CASRSLLLNDEAFF. This sequence joins TRBV27 and TRBJ1-1, with D unclear. The germline V gene has CDR1 MNHEY and CDR2 SMNVEV (reference sequence). There are 14 residues in the CDR3. The V end was cut by 8 bases, the J end by 7 bases, with 20 bases between.

V gene TRBV5-8 combines with J gene TRBJ2-3; 10 bases map to TRBD2. The germline gives CDR1 SGHTS, CDR2 YDEGEE. The V and J ends lost 0 bases and 3 bases, in that order; junction bases with no gene match: 7. This CDR3 is 17 amino acids long. CDR3 sequence: CASSLEWSGGATDTQYF. CDR3 nucleotides: TGTGCCAGCAGCTTGGAGTGGAGCGGGGGGGCGACAGATACGCAGTATTTT.